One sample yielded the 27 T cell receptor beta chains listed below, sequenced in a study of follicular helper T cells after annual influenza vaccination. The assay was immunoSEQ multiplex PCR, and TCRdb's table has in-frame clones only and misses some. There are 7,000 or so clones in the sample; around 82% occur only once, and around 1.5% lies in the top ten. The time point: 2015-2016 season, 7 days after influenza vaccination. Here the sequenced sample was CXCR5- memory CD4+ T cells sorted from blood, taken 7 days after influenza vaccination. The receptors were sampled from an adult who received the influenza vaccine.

For the CDR3, the DNA is TGTGCCAGCAGTGCCGAGGGATCTACTGAAGCTTTCTTT. It yields the protein CASSAEGSTEAFF. V usage is TRBV6-4 and J usage is TRBJ1-1; unclear D gene. Per the germline V gene, CDR1 is MRHNA and CDR2 is SNTAGT. V dropped 4 bases and J dropped 5 bases, with 11 bases sitting between them. The CDR3 covers 13 residues.

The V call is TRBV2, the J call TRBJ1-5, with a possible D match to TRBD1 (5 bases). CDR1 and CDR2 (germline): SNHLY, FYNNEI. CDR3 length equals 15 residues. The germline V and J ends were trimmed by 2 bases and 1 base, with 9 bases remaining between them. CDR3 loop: CASSEYGGSNQPQHF. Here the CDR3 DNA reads TGTGCCAGCAGTGAATATGGGGGGAGCAATCAGCCCCAGCATTTT.

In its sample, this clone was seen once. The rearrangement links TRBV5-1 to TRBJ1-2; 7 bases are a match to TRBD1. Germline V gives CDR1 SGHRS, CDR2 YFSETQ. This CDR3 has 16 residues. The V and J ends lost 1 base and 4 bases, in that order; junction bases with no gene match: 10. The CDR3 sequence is CASSLYSGTVGYGYTF. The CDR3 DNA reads TGCGCCAGCAGCTTGTACTCAGGGACAGTAGGCTATGGCTACACCTTC.

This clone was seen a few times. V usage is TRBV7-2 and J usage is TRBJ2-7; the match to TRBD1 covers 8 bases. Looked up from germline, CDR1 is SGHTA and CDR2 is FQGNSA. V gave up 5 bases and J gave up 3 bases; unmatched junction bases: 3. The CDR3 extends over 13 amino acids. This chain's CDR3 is CASSRGTGYEQYF. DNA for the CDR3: TGTGCCAGCAGCCGGGGGACAGGCTACGAGCAGTACTTC.

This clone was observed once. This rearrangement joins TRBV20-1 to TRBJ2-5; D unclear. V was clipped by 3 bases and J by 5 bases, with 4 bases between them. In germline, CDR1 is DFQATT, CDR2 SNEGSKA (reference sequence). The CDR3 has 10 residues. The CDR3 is CSASSETQYF. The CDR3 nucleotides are TGCAGTGCTAGTAGTGAGACCCAGTACTTC.

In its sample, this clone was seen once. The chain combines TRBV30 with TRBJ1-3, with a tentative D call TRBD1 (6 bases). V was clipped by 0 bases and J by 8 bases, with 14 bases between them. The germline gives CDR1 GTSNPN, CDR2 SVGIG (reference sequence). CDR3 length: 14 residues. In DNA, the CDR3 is TGTGCCTGGAGTGTAGACGGGAGGGGGGACACCATATATTTT. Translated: CAWSVDGRGDTIYF.

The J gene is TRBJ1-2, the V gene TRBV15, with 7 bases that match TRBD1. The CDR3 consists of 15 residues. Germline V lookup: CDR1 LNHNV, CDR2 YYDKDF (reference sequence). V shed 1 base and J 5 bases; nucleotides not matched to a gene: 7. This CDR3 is CATSRVLGTEYGYTF. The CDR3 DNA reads TGTGCCACCAGCAGAGTACTCGGGACAGAGTATGGCTACACCTTC. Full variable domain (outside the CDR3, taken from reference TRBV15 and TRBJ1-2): DAMVIQNPRYQVTQFGKPVTLSCSQTLNHNVMYWYQQKSSQAPKLLFHYYDKDFNNEADTPDNFQSRRPNTSFCFLDIRSPGLGDTAMYLCATSRVLGTEYGYTFGSGTRLTVV.

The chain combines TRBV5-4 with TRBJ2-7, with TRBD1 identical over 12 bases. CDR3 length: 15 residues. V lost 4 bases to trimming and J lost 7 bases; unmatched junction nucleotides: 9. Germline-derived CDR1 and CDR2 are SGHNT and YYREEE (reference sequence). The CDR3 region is CASSGTGQGAGEQYF. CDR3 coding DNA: TGTGCCAGCAGCGGCACGGGACAGGGGGCGGGTGAGCAGTACTTC.

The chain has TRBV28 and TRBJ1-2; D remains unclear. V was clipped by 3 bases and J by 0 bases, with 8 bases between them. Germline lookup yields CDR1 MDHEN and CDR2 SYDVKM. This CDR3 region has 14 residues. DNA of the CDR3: TGTGCCAGCAGTTTCGGGTTGGCTAACTATGGCTACACCTTC. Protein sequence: CASSFGLANYGYTF.

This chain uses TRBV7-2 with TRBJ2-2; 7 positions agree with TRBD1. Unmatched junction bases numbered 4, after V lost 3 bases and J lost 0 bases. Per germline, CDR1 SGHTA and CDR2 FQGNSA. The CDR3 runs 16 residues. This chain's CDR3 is CASSFTGTANTGELFF. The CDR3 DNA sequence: TGTGCCAGCAGCTTCACCGGGACAGCGAACACCGGGGAGCTGTTTTTT.

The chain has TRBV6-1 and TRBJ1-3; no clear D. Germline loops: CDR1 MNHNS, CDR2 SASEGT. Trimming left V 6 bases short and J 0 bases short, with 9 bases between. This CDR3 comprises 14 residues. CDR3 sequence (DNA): TGTGCCAGCAGGACCAAGAGCTCTGGAAACACCATATATTTT. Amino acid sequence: CASRTKSSGNTIYF.

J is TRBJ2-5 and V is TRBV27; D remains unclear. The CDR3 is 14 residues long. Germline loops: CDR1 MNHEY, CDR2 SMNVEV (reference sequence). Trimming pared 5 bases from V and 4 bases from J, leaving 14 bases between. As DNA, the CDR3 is TGTGCCAGCAGTGTGGATCATTTGGGAGAGACCCAGTACTTC. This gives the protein CASSVDHLGETQYF.

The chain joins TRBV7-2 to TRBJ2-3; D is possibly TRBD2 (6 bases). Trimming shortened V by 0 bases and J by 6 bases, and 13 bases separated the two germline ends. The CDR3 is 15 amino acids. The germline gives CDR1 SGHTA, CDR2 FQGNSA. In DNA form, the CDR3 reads TGTGCCAGCAGCTTAGCGCGGCGGGAAACGGATACGCAGTATTTT. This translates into CASSLARRETDTQYF.

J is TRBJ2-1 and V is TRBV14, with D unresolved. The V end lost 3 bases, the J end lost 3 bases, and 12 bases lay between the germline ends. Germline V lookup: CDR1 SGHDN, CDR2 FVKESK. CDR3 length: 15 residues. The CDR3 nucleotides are TGTGCCAGCAGCCACCCACTGGGGTACTACAATGAGCAGTTCTTC. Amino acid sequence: CASSHPLGYYNEQFF.

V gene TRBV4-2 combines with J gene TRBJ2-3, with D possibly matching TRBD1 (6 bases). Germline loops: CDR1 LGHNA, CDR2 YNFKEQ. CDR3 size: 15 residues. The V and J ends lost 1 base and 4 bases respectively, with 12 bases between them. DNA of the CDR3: TGTGCCAGCAGCCAAGGGACACAGGGCTCAGATACGCAGTATTTT. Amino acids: CASSQGTQGSDTQYF.

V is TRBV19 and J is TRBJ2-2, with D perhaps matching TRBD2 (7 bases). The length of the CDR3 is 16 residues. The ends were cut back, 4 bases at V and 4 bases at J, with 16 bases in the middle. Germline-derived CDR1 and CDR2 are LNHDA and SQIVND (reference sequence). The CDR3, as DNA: TGTGCCAGTAGTAAGGGCGGGGGCTGGGGCACCGGGGAGCTGTTTTTT. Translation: CASSKGGGWGTGELFF.

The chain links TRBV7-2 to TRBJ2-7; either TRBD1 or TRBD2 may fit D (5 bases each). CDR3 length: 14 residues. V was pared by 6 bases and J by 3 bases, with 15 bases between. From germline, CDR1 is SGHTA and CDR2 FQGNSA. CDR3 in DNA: TGTGCCAGCAGACCCTCTCGGGACGGCTACGAGCAGTACTTC. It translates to CASRPSRDGYEQYF.

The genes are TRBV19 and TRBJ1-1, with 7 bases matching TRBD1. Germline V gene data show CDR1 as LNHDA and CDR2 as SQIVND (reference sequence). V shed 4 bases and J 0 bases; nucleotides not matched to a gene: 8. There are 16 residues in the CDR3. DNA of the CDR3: TGTGCCAGTAGTACCTCGACAGGGCAAATGAACACTGAAGCTTTCTTT. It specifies CASSTSTGQMNTEAFF. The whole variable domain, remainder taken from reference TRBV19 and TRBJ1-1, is DGGITQSPKYLFRKEGQNVTLSCEQNLNHDAMYWYRQDPGQGLRLIYYSQIVNDFQKGDIAEGYSVSREKKESFPLTVTSAQKNPTAFYLCASSTSTGQMNTEAFFGQGTRLTVV.

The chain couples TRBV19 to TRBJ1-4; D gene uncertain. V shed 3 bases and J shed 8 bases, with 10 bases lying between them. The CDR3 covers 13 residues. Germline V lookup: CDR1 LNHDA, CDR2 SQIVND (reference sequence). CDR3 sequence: CASSIVSNEKLFF. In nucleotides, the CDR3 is TGTGCCAGTAGTATCGTCAGCAACGAAAAACTGTTTTTT.

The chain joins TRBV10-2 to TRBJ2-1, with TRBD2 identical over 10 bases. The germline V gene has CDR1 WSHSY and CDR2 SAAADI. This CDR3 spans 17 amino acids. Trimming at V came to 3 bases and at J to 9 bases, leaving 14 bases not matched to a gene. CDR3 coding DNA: TGCGCCAGCAGTGAAAGGAGCGGGAGGGGGGTAGGAGGTGAGCAGTTCTTC. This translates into CASSERSGRGVGGEQFF.

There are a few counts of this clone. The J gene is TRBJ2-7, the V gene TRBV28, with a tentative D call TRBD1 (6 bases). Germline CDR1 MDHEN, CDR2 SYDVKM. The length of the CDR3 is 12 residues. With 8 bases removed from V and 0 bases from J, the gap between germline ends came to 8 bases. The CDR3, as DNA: TGTGCCAGCGGACAGAACTCCTACGAGCAGTACTTC. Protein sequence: CASGQNSYEQYF.

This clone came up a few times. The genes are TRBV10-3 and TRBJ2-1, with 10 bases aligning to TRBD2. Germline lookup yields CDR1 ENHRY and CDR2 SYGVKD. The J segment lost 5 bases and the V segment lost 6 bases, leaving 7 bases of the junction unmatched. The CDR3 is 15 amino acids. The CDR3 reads CAIRNLTSGHNEQFF. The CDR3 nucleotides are TGTGCCATCAGAAACCTGACTAGCGGGCACAATGAGCAGTTCTTC.

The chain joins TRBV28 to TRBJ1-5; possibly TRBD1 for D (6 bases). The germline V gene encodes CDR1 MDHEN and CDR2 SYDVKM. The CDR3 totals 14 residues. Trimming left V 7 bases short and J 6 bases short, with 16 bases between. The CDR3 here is CASILGGGGQPQHF. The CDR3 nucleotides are TGTGCCAGCATACTAGGGGGAGGAGGTCAGCCCCAGCATTTT.

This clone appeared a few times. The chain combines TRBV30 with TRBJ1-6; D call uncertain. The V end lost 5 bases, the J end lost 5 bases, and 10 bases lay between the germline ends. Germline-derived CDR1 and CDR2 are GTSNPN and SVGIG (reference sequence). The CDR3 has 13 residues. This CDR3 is CAWVYMDNSPLHF. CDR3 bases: TGTGCCTGGGTTTACATGGATAATTCACCCCTCCACTTT.

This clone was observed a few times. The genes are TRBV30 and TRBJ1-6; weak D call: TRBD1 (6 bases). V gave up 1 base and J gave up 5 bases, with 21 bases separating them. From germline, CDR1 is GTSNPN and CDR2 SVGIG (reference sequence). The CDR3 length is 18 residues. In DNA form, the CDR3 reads TGTGCCTGGAGTGCCCCCGGACAGCGGGGGAGGAATAATTCACCCCTCCACTTT. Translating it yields CAWSAPGQRGRNNSPLHF.

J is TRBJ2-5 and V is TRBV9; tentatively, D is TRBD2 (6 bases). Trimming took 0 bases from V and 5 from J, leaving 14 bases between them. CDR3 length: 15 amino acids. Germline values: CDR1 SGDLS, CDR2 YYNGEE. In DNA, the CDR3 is TGTGCCAGCAGCGTAGAATCGGGCGGGGTCGAGACCCAGTACTTC. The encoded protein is CASSVESGGVETQYF.

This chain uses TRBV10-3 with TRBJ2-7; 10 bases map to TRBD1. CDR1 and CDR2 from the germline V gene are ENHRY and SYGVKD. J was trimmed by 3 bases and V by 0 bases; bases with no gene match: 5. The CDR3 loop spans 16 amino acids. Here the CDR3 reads CAISESSGTGDYEQYF. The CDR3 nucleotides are TGTGCCATCAGTGAGTCATCCGGGACAGGGGACTACGAGCAGTACTTC.